One T cell receptor (beta chain) is described in this entry. What it binds is not known. The V segment lost 4 bases and the J segment 7 bases; nucleotides outside the gene matches: 7. The V gene's germline CDR1 is LNHDA and CDR2 SQIVND (reference sequence). The CDR3 is 14 amino acids. Measured with immunoSEQ multiplex PCR; TCRdb has only the in-frame clones, and not every one. The table has some 80,000 clones, around 80% seen once. This sample is part of a study of OX40 agonist ivuxolimab in advanced cancers. Study outcomes and limitations: Individuals who were partial responders at 0.1-3.0 mg/kg had clonal expansion that ranked among the lowest.

The material sequenced was CD4+ or CD8+ T cells sorted from blood, taken in a trial of the OX40 agonist ivuxolimab. This clonotype was sampled from an adult with an advanced solid tumor such as melanoma, head and neck, liver or kidney cancer. The chain carries TRBV19 and TRBJ1-2; TRBD1 matches at 9 bases. The CDR3, as DNA: TGTGCCAGTAGTACCGGGGACAGGGTCCTTGGCTACACCTTC. This encodes CASSTGDRVLGYTF.